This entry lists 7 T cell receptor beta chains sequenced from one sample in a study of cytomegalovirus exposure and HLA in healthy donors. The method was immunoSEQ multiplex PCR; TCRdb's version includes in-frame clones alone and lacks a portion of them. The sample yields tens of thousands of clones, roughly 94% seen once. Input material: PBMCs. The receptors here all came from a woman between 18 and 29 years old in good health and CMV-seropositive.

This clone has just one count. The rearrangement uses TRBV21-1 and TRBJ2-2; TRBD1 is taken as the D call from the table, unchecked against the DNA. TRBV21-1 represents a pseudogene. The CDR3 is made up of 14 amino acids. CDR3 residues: CASRRGQGAGELFF. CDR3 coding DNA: TGTGCCAGCAGAAGGGGACAGGGGGCCGGGGAGCTGTTTTTT.

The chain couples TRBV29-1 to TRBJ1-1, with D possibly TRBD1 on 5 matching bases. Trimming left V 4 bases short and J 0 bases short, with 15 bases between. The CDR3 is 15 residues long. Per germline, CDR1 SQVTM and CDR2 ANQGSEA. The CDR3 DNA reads TGCAGCGTTGCGGAGGGGTGGGGTATGAACACTGAAGCTTTCTTT. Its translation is CSVAEGWGMNTEAFF.

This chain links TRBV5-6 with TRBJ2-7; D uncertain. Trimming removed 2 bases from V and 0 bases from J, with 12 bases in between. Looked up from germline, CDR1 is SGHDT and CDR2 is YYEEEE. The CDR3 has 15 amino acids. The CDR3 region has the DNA TGTGCCAGCAGCTTCAGAGTAACAGTCTCCTACGAGCAGTACTTC. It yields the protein CASSFRVTVSYEQYF.

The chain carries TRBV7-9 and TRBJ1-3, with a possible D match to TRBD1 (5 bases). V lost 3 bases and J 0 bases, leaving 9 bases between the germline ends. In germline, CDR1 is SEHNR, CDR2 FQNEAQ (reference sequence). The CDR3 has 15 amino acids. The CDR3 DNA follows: TGTGCCAGCAGCTTGCAGGGAAACTCTGGAAACACCATATATTTT. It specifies CASSLQGNSGNTIYF.

In DNA, the CDR3 is TGTGCCAGCAGTGAATCGGGCGGGGGCCCAGGAGAGACCCAGTACTTC. Its translation: CASSESGGGPGETQYF. V is TRBV2 and J is TRBJ2-5; D is possibly TRBD2 (7 bases). Germline V lookup: CDR1 SNHLY, CDR2 FYNNEI. This CDR3 has 16 amino acids. The germline V and J ends were trimmed by 2 bases and 4 bases, with 17 bases remaining between them.

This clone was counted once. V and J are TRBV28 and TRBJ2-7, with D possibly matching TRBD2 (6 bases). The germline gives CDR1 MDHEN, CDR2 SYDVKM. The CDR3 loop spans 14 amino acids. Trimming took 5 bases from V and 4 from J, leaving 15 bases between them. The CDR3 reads CASSGGTLRYEQYF. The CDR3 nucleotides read TGTGCCAGCAGTGGCGGGACCCTTAGGTACGAGCAGTACTTC.

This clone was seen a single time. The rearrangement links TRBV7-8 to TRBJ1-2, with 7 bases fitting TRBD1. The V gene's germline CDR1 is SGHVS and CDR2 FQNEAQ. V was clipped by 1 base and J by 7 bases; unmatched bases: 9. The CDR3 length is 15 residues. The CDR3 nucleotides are TGTGCCAGCAGCTTAGGGGACAGCTTGAAGGTTGGCTACACCTTC. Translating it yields CASSLGDSLKVGYTF. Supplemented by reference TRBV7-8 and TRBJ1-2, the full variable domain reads GAGVSQSPRYKVAKRGQDVALRCDPISGHVSLFWYQQALGQGPEFLTYFQNEAQLDKSGLPSDRFFAERPEGSVSTLKIQRTQQEDSAVYLCASSLGDSLKVGYTFGSGTRLTVV.